These 30 T cell receptor beta chains were sequenced from one sample in a study of CD8 T cells in ankylosing spondylitis. Study-level findings and limits: The study identified a TCR beta motif of under ten highly homologous variants that appeared characteristic of ankylosing spondylitis blood.

TCRdb ran MiXCR on the 5' RACE reads and lists one entry per CDR3 protein. The sample records roughly 700,000 distinct CDR3 sequences, 15% to 20% being singletons. These TCRs' antigens remain unknown. The material sequenced was blood, either unsorted or a sorted T cell fraction (not recorded which). Every receptor here comes from a male donor with ankylosing spondylitis.

V usage is TRBV29-1 and J usage is TRBJ2-1; 8 positions match TRBD2. This CDR3 has 15 residues. V trimming: 6 bases; J trimming: 7 bases; junction bases outside the gene matches: 14. Germline lookup yields CDR1 SQVTM and CDR2 ANQGSEA. The CDR3 nucleotides read TGCAGCGTCCAACGGGGGGGAACCACGAGGAATGAGCAGTTCTTC. Translation gives CSVQRGGTTRNEQFF.

CDR3: CASSLNPASNTEAFF. CDR3 coding DNA: TGCGCCAGCAGCTTGAACCCGGCTTCGAACACTGAAGCTTTCTTT. The V gene is TRBV5-1, the J gene TRBJ1-1; D unclear. Trimming shortened V by 1 base and J by 1 base, and 11 bases separated the two germline ends. The CDR3 contains 15 residues. Germline values: CDR1 SGHRS, CDR2 YFSETQ.

The chain combines TRBV6-2 or TRBV6-3 with TRBJ2-1; D not certain. Deletions cut 2 bases from V and 9 bases from J, with 11 bases between. The CDR3 loop spans 13 amino acids. Germline assignment: CDR1 MNHEY and CDR2 SVGEGT. CDR3: CASSYSHGSEQFF. The CDR3 nucleotides read TGTGCCAGCAGTTACAGTCACGGCAGTGAGCAGTTCTTC.

This clonotype was seen at least ten times. The chain has TRBV5-6 and TRBJ2-1; D is uncertain. Germline CDR1 reads SGHDT; CDR2 reads YYEEEE. The CDR3 sequence is 15 residues long. Trimming removed 6 bases at V and 5 bases at J, with 18 bases between. CDR3 nucleotides: TGTGCCAGCACCCCCCCTAGTCGGAACCACAATGAGCAGTTCTTC. Its protein is CASTPPSRNHNEQFF.

This clonotype was counted between two and nine times. The V call is TRBV12-3 or TRBV12-4, the J call TRBJ2-7, with TRBD2 as a possible D gene (10 bases). Trimming cost V 5 bases and J 3 bases, with 17 bases left between them. The CDR3 consists of 15 residues. The CDR3 region is CASSASGGQGYEQYF. The DNA of the CDR3 is TGTGCCAGCAGTGCTAGCGGGGGACAGGGCTACGAGCAGTACTTC.

The rearrangement uses TRBV6-2 or TRBV6-3 and TRBJ2-1, with 9 bases lining up with TRBD2. CDR1 MNHEY and CDR2 SVGEGT come from the germline V gene. V trimming: 4 bases; J trimming: 0 bases; junction bases outside the gene matches: 7. The CDR3 contains 17 residues. Here the CDR3 reads CASSSRASGISYNEQFF. The DNA of the CDR3 is TGTGCCAGCAGTTCCAGGGCTAGCGGGATCTCCTACAATGAGCAGTTCTTC.

The chain employs TRBV12-3 or TRBV12-4 and TRBJ1-2, with unresolved D. The CDR3 has 14 amino acids. The V gene lost 5 bases and the J gene lost 3 bases, with 13 bases spanning the gap. DNA of the CDR3: TGTGCCAGCAGTCCAGTGGTGGAGGACTATGGCTACACCTTC. Its protein product is CASSPVVEDYGYTF.

In this sample, this clonotype turned up many times. The chain combines TRBV5-1 with TRBJ2-7; 13 nucleotides line up with TRBD2. Trimming cost V 4 bases and J 0 bases; bases outside gene matches: 7. This CDR3 has 17 amino acids. CDR1 SGHRS and CDR2 YFSETQ come from the germline V gene. The CDR3 reads CASSQRLAGGDSYEQYF. CDR3 sequence (DNA): TGCGCCAGCAGCCAAAGACTAGCGGGGGGAGACTCCTACGAGCAGTACTTC. Drawing the rest from reference TRBV5-1 and TRBJ2-7, the complete variable domain is KAGVTQTPRYLIKTRGQQVTLSCSPISGHRSVSWYQQTPGQGLQFLFEYFSETQRNKGNFPGRFSGRQFSNSRSEMNVSTLELGDSALYLCASSQRLAGGDSYEQYFGPGTRLTVT.

This clonotype was counted between two and nine times. The V call is TRBV12-3 or TRBV12-4, the J call TRBJ2-7; 10 nucleotides align to TRBD2. The CDR3 sequence is 14 residues long. Trimming took 9 bases from V and 0 from J; bases not matched to a gene: 5. CDR3 bases: TGTGCCAGTAGGCTAGCGGGAGACTCCTACGAGCAGTACTTC. Translating gives CASRLAGDSYEQYF.

V gene TRBV20-1 combines with J gene TRBJ2-7; 7 nucleotides match TRBD1. V lost 5 bases and J lost 5; bases outside the gene matches: 6. Germline CDR1 DFQATT, CDR2 SNEGSKA (reference sequence). CDR3 length: 12 residues. The CDR3 spells CSAFGQAHEQYF. In DNA, the CDR3 is TGCAGTGCTTTCGGACAGGCCCACGAGCAGTACTTC.

V is TRBV5-1 and J is TRBJ1-1; D uncertain. Per germline, CDR1 SGHRS and CDR2 YFSETQ. The CDR3 has 15 residues. V lost 0 bases, J lost 0 bases, and 9 bases lay in between. The DNA for the CDR3 is TGCGCCAGCAGCTTGGCTCAGGAGCTGAACACTGAAGCTTTCTTT. Its translation: CASSLAQELNTEAFF. The full variable domain, completed using reference TRBV5-1 and TRBJ1-1, is KAGVTQTPRYLIKTRGQQVTLSCSPISGHRSVSWYQQTPGQGLQFLFEYFSETQRNKGNFPGRFSGRQFSNSRSEMNVSTLELGDSALYLCASSLAQELNTEAFFGQGTRLTVV.

J is TRBJ2-7 and V is TRBV20-1; D is possibly TRBD1 (5 bases). This CDR3 is built from 14 residues. Germline CDR1 reads DFQATT; CDR2 reads SNEGSKA (reference sequence). The V gene lost 0 bases and the J gene lost 5 bases, with 14 bases spanning the gap. This CDR3 reads CSARDLRGGDEQYF. The CDR3 nucleotides read TGCAGTGCTAGAGATCTTAGGGGTGGTGACGAGCAGTACTTC.

The chain combines TRBV4-1 with TRBJ2-2; 9 nucleotides match TRBD2. J was trimmed by 1 base and V by 4 bases; bases with no gene match: 7. CDR1 is MGHRA, CDR2 YSYEKL, per germline. The CDR3 length is 17 residues. CDR3 in amino acids: CASSRSLREGNTGELFF. Written as DNA, the CDR3 is TGCGCCAGCAGCCGTTCTTTGCGGGAGGGGAACACCGGGGAGCTGTTTTTT.

This clonotype has just a few counts. The rearrangement uses TRBV7-9 and TRBJ2-5; 11 nucleotides agree with TRBD2. The germline gives CDR1 SEHNR, CDR2 FQNEAQ (reference sequence). There are 16 residues in the CDR3. The trim removed 5 bases at V and 1 base at J, leaving 6 bases unmatched. The CDR3 protein is CASSPMTSGTQETQYF. CDR3 nucleotide sequence: TGTGCCAGCAGCCCGATGACTAGCGGGACCCAAGAGACCCAGTACTTC.

The rearrangement uses TRBV15 and TRBJ2-7; D gene uncertain. Germline assignment: CDR1 LNHNV and CDR2 YYDKDF (reference sequence). V lost 9 bases and J 2 bases, leaving 14 bases between the germline ends. The CDR3 consists of 13 residues. The CDR3 DNA is TGTGCCACGTCGACCGGGTCGACCTACGAGCAGTACTTC. Amino acid sequence: CATSTGSTYEQYF.

V usage is TRBV6-1 and J usage is TRBJ1-2; D is unclear. The V and J ends lost 6 bases and 2 bases respectively, with 10 bases between them. Per the germline V gene, CDR1 is MNHNS and CDR2 is SASEGT. The CDR3 runs to 13 residues. The CDR3 DNA reads as TGTGCCAGCAGGATGGACGGCAACTATGGCTACACCTTC. Translating it yields CASRMDGNYGYTF.

This chain joins TRBV12-3 or TRBV12-4 and TRBJ2-7; no definite D call. CDR3 length: 14 residues. V shed 3 bases and J shed 3 bases, with 12 bases lying between them. CDR3 sequence reads: CASSFPGLIYEQYF. The CDR3 DNA reads as TGTGCCAGCAGTTTTCCCGGGTTAATCTACGAGCAGTACTTC.

This clonotype showed up many times. The chain has TRBV20-1 and TRBJ2-3; TRBD1 matches at 8 bases. The CDR3 covers 14 residues. CDR1 and CDR2 (germline): DFQATT, SNEGSKA (reference sequence). This chain's CDR3 is CSAWGRGRTDTQYF. CDR3 nucleotide sequence: TGCAGCGCGTGGGGCAGGGGGCGCACAGATACGCAGTATTTT.

This clonotype was observed a handful of times. The V call is TRBV28, the J call TRBJ1-4; TRBD1 matches at 8 bases. The CDR3 is 15 amino acids. Trimming removed 4 bases from V and 3 bases from J; junction bases left unmatched: 4. Germline CDR1 MDHEN, CDR2 SYDVKM. The CDR3 loop reads CASSSPTGANEKLFF. The CDR3, as DNA: TGTGCCAGCAGTTCTCCGACAGGGGCTAATGAAAAACTGTTTTTT.

In its sample, this clonotype was seen once. This chain joins TRBV9 and TRBJ2-1; tentative D call: TRBD2 (6 bases). The CDR3 is 13 amino acids. Per the germline V gene, CDR1 is SGDLS and CDR2 is YYNGEE. Trimming took 4 bases from V and 6 from J, leaving 11 bases between them. The CDR3 sequence: CASSMGLINEQFF. The CDR3 DNA sequence: TGTGCCAGCAGCATGGGACTCATCAATGAGCAGTTCTTC.

The rearrangement links TRBV4-1 to TRBJ2-5, with D possibly called TRBD1 or TRBD2 (6 bases each). V lost 0 bases to trimming and J lost 5 bases, with 13 bases between them. The CDR3 totals 15 residues. The germline CDR1 and CDR2 sequences are MGHRA and YSYEKL. CDR3 in amino acids: CASSQDRGAGETQYF. CDR3 nucleotides: TGCGCCAGCAGCCAAGATAGGGGGGCCGGGGAGACCCAGTACTTC.

The gene calls are TRBV27 and TRBJ1-2, with 9 bases that match TRBD1. The CDR3 runs 16 residues. In germline, CDR1 is MNHEY, CDR2 SMNVEV (reference sequence). Trimming at V came to 5 bases and at J to 3 bases, leaving 10 bases not matched to a gene. DNA for the CDR3: TGTGCCAGCAGTGAAACCGGGACAGGGTTTGACTATGGCTACACCTTC. Amino acids: CASSETGTGFDYGYTF.

The genes are TRBV28 and TRBJ2-1; a weak D match, TRBD2 (6 bases). Trimming removed 5 bases from V and 0 bases from J, with 11 bases in between. This CDR3 has 15 residues. CDR1 is MDHEN and CDR2 is SYDVKM in the germline V gene. CDR3 residues: CASSNGGSSYNEQFF. The CDR3, as DNA: TGTGCCAGCAGTAACGGAGGGAGCTCCTACAATGAGCAGTTCTTC.

The table lists this clonotype with a few counts. The rearrangement joins TRBV2 to TRBJ2-1; 8 nucleotides align to TRBD2. Germline V gene data show CDR1 as SNHLY and CDR2 as FYNNEI. This CDR3 spans 15 amino acids. V shed 8 bases and J 8 bases; nucleotides not matched to a gene: 14. CDR3 region: CASRGGGPSGHEQFF. CDR3 in DNA: TGTGCCAGCCGAGGCGGGGGGCCCTCGGGTCATGAGCAGTTCTTC.

This clonotype was counted many times. The chain uses TRBV12-1 and TRBJ1-5. TRBV12-1 is noted as a pseudogene. This CDR3 contains 16 residues. The CDR3 region is CASSFRGEGGNQPQHF. DNA of the CDR3: TGTGCCAGCAGCTTTCGGGGGGAGGGGGGCAATCAGCCCCAGCATTTT.

The genes are TRBV9 and TRBJ1-2; no definite D call. In germline, CDR1 is SGDLS, CDR2 YYNGEE. The CDR3 is 15 amino acids. V shed 4 bases and J shed 3 bases, with 16 bases lying between them. The CDR3 loop is CASSPGPDGDYGYTF. The CDR3 coding sequence is TGTGCCAGCAGCCCAGGCCCGGACGGTGACTATGGCTACACCTTC. The full variable domain, completed using reference TRBV9 and TRBJ1-2, is DSGVTQTPKHLITATGQRVTLRCSPRSGDLSVYWYQQSLDQGLQFLIQYYNGEERAKGNILERFSAQQFPDLHSELNLSSLELGDSALYFCASSPGPDGDYGYTFGSGTRLTVV.

Regarding this clonotype: A much larger clone differs by one base, so this may be a read error. The V and J genes are TRBV6-5 and TRBJ2-3; 10 positions match TRBD1. With 0 bases clipped from V and 4 bases from J, the junction kept 1 base outside the gene matches. The germline gives CDR1 MNHEY, CDR2 SVGAGI. The CDR3 loop spans 15 amino acids. The DNA for the CDR3 is TGTGCCAGCAGTTACTCGACAGGGGGCGCAGATACGCAGTATTTT. Translated, it gives CASSYSTGGADTQYF.

Only a few counts were recorded for this clonotype. The chain couples TRBV5-6 to TRBJ2-1; no firm D call. This CDR3 is built from 16 residues. The ends were cut back, 1 base at V and 0 bases at J, with 11 bases in the middle. Per the germline V gene, CDR1 is SGHDT and CDR2 is YYEEEE. The CDR3: CASSLFRFFSYNEQFF. CDR3 nucleotides: TGTGCCAGCAGCTTGTTCCGGTTTTTCTCCTACAATGAGCAGTTCTTC.

This clonotype occurred a few times. The chain employs TRBV3-1 and TRBJ2-2; 9 bases are shared with TRBD2. V lost 0 bases to trimming and J lost 0 bases; unmatched junction nucleotides: 5. From germline, CDR1 is LGHDT and CDR2 YNNKEL (reference sequence). This CDR3 contains 18 residues. The CDR3 DNA reads TGTGCCAGCAGCCAAGATTCCCAGCGGGAGGCGAACACCGGGGAGCTGTTTTTT. This translates into CASSQDSQREANTGELFF.

This clonotype was counted ten times or more. This sequence joins TRBV27 and TRBJ1-1; a weak D match, TRBD1 (5 bases). Germline V gene lookup returns CDR1 MNHEY and CDR2 SMNVEV (reference sequence). The CDR3 has 16 amino acids. The ends were cut back, 5 bases at V and 0 bases at J, with 16 bases in the middle. CDR3 sequence reads: CASSPWLTDMNTEAFF. In DNA form, the CDR3 reads TGTGCCAGCAGTCCTTGGTTGACAGATATGAACACTGAAGCTTTCTTT.